This T cell receptor (beta chain) was found in a study of shared clonotypes between healthy human individuals (dated by TCRdb to the early 2020s). Some background on the complete study: The cohort included three men and a couple of women between 18 and 49 years of age. For each donor, CD4 naive and CD4 memory were each run on three plates, CD8 naive on two plates, and CD8 memory on one plate. The study deeply sequenced blood TCR repertoires of several healthy adults to estimate repertoire size and the extent of clonotype sharing between individuals. Libraries were prepared and TCR repertoires were sequenced by different laboratories using diverse techniques, in order to increase sequencing depth and limit assay-specific biases. Per donor, leukapheresis produced somewhere between about 0.9 and 10 billion PBMCs.

TCR CDR3 regions were amplified from genomic DNA by multiplex PCR using the deep immunoSEQ assay. Extracted genomic DNA from each cell subset was spread evenly across all wells of several immunoSEQ 96-well plates, with each plate serving as a replicate. Each replicate PCR for sorted subsets received about 0.2 ug genomic DNA, equal to about 30,000 T cell genomes. The purified libraries were quantified using a Qubit 3.0 fluorometer, sized with a Bioanalyzer 2100, and then quantified again using the KAPA Library Quantification kit. Each immunoSEQ 96-well plate was sequenced on its own single-read 150-cycle Illumina NextSeq 550 flow cell. As for the original processing: Because the immunoSEQ output held only junctional sequences and lacked quality scores, the filtering could not match the filtering applied to full-length reads. To assign V/J genes and CDR3, sequences were annotated against IMGT germline references using PyIR, a Python wrapper for IgBLAST v1.9. Reads with weak V/J assignments (E-value above 1e-6), missing CDR3, stop codons, out-of-frame junctions, or ambiguous translated residues were removed. V3J clonotypes were defined by identical inferred V gene, J gene, and CDR3 amino acid sequence. The percentage overlap between two repertoires was calculated by dividing the number of shared unique clonotypes by the size of the smaller repertoire. RTK rarefaction, the Chao1 estimator, and Recon v2.1 estimates of unobserved clonotypes were used to assess repertoire richness. Generation probabilities for all TCRbeta clonotypes obtained by the gDNA method from several donors were computed using OLGA. TCRdb stores this immuneACCESS table with in-frame sequences only. Part of the clones is absent; in the studies checked, under half of the shortfall reflects unresolved V genes, and no reason is known for the rest. The V and J calls and clone size were taken over from that table, and D and trimming were inferred from the DNA. Within this sample are millions of clones, with roughly 95% of them counted one time only. Of the sample, 0.85% to 1.3% falls within the top ten clones.

Beyond this particular receptor, the publication reports: Naive subsets generally had larger estimated clonotype richness than memory subsets did. Sampling was restricted to blood, and TCR repertoires in tissues likely differ from the TCR repertoires found in blood. Rarefaction of sorted-subset datasets indicated incomplete sequencing despite the large sequencing depth. Clonotypes shared by all four sorted-subset donors showed higher generation probabilities than non-shared clonotypes. Because the study included only a small number of donors, the genetic and exposure-history diversity represented was limited. Based on pairwise subsampling, the degree of clonotype sharing among donors was expected to be affected by sequencing depth. Sharing across a handful of donors was observed for around 5% of naive CD4, over 3% of naive CD8, roughly 2.3% of memory CD4, and around 0.42% of memory CD8 clonotypes.

This clone came up once. What antigen it recognizes has not been identified. Nothing much larger sits one base from this clone, and base qualities are not available. V is cut by 3 bases and J by 4 bases, and the space between the germline ends is 11 bases. CDR1 SGDLS and CDR2 YYNGEE were looked up in the germline V gene. Taken from cysteine to phenylalanine, the CDR3 has 13 residues. Only the CDR3 part of the read is kept: 39 bases, read in frame from the first base. For the CD8 naive samples, CD45RO-negative cells were positively selected for CCR7, yielding a CD45RA+CCR7+ population from which TemRA cells were excluded. The donors were healthy, HIV-negative adults with no recently reported acute infections or vaccinations. Every donor was a Caucasian adult living in Nashville, Tennessee, USA. Blood was collected by leukapheresis, and PBMCs were isolated by Ficoll-Histopaque density gradient centrifugation and then cryopreserved in liquid nitrogen vapor phase. Analytical flow cytometry was used to check the purity and quantity of every magnetically sorted T cell population. Genomic DNA was isolated from each sorted fraction and quantified by UV absorbance on a Nanodrop 2000c.

This clonotype originated in a man in his late teens or twenties in good health. Recombination linked TRBV9 to TRBJ2-7, with the identity of the D gene unclear. Material: naive CD8+ T cells sorted from blood. Explained via the paper, the cell subset or site label denotes: CD45RA+CCR7+. The nucleotide sequence is given as TGTGCCAGCAGCGCATCGCGTGGGTACGAGCAGTACTTC. Its translation is CASSASRGYEQYF.